Presented here are 7 T cell receptor beta chains from one specimen sequenced in a study of blood T cell repertoires in COVID-19. Here immunoSEQ multiplex PCR was the method, and the copy in TCRdb shows in-frame clones only, minus some. This sample yields about 110,000 clones, of which just over 70% are seen a single time; about 2% belongs to the top ten. The sample comprised peripheral blood. The receptors were gathered from a woman aged 40 to 50 with acute or convalescent COVID-19.

This chain uses TRBV2 with TRBJ2-3, with TRBD1 matching 7 bases. Trimming at V came to 1 base and at J to 2 bases, leaving 6 bases not matched to a gene. The CDR3 extends over 16 amino acids. Germline V CDR1 and CDR2: SNHLY, FYNNEI. CDR3 sequence: CASSEGGQLNTDTQYF. The CDR3 DNA reads as TGTGCCAGCAGTGAAGGGGGACAGTTAAACACAGATACGCAGTATTTT.

This clone appeared a few times. The chain has TRBV2 and TRBJ2-4; 8 bases line up with TRBD2. There are 15 residues in the CDR3. The V segment lost 4 bases and the J segment 5 bases; nucleotides outside the gene matches: 7. CDR1 SNHLY and CDR2 FYNNEI come from the germline V gene. CDR3 coding DNA: TGTGCCAGCAGTGGTACCGGGACTAGGGAAAACATTCAGTACTTC. Translated: CASSGTGTRENIQYF.

This clone is classed as medium-sized. V usage is TRBV7-9 and J usage is TRBJ1-2; 8 bases map to TRBD1. The germline CDR1 and CDR2 sequences are SEHNR and FQNEAQ (reference sequence). The CDR3 consists of 14 residues. Trimming removed 5 bases from V and 3 bases from J; junction bases left unmatched: 5. The CDR3, as DNA: TGTGCCAGCAGCCCACAGGGGGTTCACTATGGCTACACCTTC. Protein sequence: CASSPQGVHYGYTF.

This clone was seen a handful of times. V usage is TRBV5-1 and J usage is TRBJ1-1; TRBD1 aligns across 9 bases. The ends lost 7 bases at V and 1 base at J; junction bases unmatched: 8. This CDR3 has 15 residues. Germline V CDR1 and CDR2: SGHRS, YFSETQ. The CDR3 sequence: CASGGQGSTNTEAFF. Written as DNA, the CDR3 is TGCGCCAGCGGGGGACAGGGAAGCACGAACACTGAAGCTTTCTTT.

Only one count was recorded for this clone. J is TRBJ2-7 and V is TRBV28, with 10 bases identical to TRBD1. This CDR3 contains 16 residues. Trimming cost V 2 bases and J 5 bases; bases outside gene matches: 9. Germline V gives CDR1 MDHEN, CDR2 SYDVKM. The CDR3 loop reads CASSLMVGQGYDEQYF. The CDR3 nucleotides are TGTGCCAGCAGTTTAATGGTGGGACAGGGGTATGACGAGCAGTACTTC.

This clone was counted only a few times. The J gene is TRBJ1-2, the V gene TRBV13, with D perhaps matching TRBD1 (6 bases). The germline gives CDR1 PRHDT, CDR2 FYEKMQ (reference sequence). The CDR3 is 14 residues long. Trimming took off 5 bases at V and 7 bases at J, with 17 bases between the two ends. In nucleotides, the CDR3 is TGTGCCAGCAGCCCCCAGACAGGAAAAGGTGGCTACACCTTC. It is translated as CASSPQTGKGGYTF.

This clone has only a few counts. The rearrangement links TRBV2 to TRBJ1-6; TRBD1 agrees at 10 bases. Germline CDR1 SNHLY, CDR2 FYNNEI. The CDR3 runs to 14 residues. V lost 4 bases to trimming and J lost 9 bases; unmatched junction nucleotides: 3. In nucleotides, the CDR3 is TGTGCCAGCAGTGTCGGGACAGGGGCTTCACCCCTCCACTTT. Translation: CASSVGTGASPLHF.